This T cell receptor beta chain comes out of a study of blood T cell repertoires in COVID-19 (dated by TCRdb to 2020 to 2021). Concerning the study at large: Samples covering the acute and convalescent phases of COVID-19 were provided by collaborators in the United States, Italy and Spain. Subjects who had been exposed to COVID-19, were actively infected with it, or had recovered from it provided the deeply sampled blood TCRbeta repertoires that made up the dataset. HLA class I and class II types, where available, came from metadata supplied by the sample provider rather than from assay-based typing. The repertoires were released in a freely available public database intended as a resource for research on the immune response to SARS-CoV-2. The material from the prospective study consisted of cDNA or gDNA derived from T cells, B-cell-depleted T cells, or PBMCs. Samples were obtained from the ongoing ImmuneRACE study (first 160 participants) and from about 1,300 subjects provided by 6 global collaborators. Nearly every sample came with metadata listing a de-identified subject ID, COVID-19 status, age in years and sex.

Inclusive of the bounding cysteine and phenylalanine, the CDR3 is 15 residues long. Only the CDR3 portion is preserved as DNA: 45 bases, with reading frame beginning at the first base. The germline V gene sets CDR1 to SGHVS and CDR2 to FQNEAQ. V is reduced by 5 bases and J by 1 base, leaving a spacing of 14 bases between them. General conclusions and limits of the study: Clinical and demographic metadata were provided uncurated, with the amount varying by source and participant.

On this clone itself: Its antigen is unknown. Base-call qualities are not available, and no considerably larger clone is one nucleotide away.

Whole blood was collected in K2EDTA tubes by collaborating institutions according to the institutions' own protocols. For TCRbeta analysis, collaborator samples were shipped as frozen whole blood, as isolated PBMCs, or as DNA extracted from either sample type. TCRbeta CDR3 regions were amplified from genomic DNA using the immunoSEQ Assay, a bias-controlled multiplex PCR. The original methods were these. Nucleated cell counts per sample were estimated from amplification of reference gene primers within the assay. To quantify the absolute abundance of each unique TCRbeta CDR3 rearrangement, sequence reads were collapsed and filtered. For each sample, productive Simpson clonality was calculated as the square root of Simpson's diversity index over productive rearrangements. TCRdb retrieved this table from immuneACCESS and kept in-frame rearrangements only. Not all clones are present; in checked studies, unresolved V genes account for under half, and no reason is known for the remainder. Clonal size and the V and J genes are those of that table, whereas D and trimming came from the DNA. This sample has hundreds of thousands of clones in its table, and about four fifths of those were observed once. The ten most abundant clones make up roughly 10% of the sample.

This receptor chain uses TRBV7-8 and TRBJ1-1; matching of 6 bases hints at TRBD1 as the D gene. The source of this sequence is an elderly man with acute or convalescent COVID-19. The sample consisted of peripheral blood. The nucleotide sequence is TGTGCCAGCAGCGCCCCGGACAGCACGAACACTGAAGCTTTCTTT. This is translated as CASSAPDSTNTEAFF.